A selection of T cell receptor beta chains follows, all from one sample in a study of shared clonotypes between healthy human individuals. The data were produced by immunoSEQ multiplex PCR, yet TCRdb's version contains in-frame clones alone and is incomplete. The table has about 590,000 clones, nearly 97% seen once. Source material: naive CD8+ T cells sorted from blood. All receptors come from a woman in her 30s in good health. Each CDR3 is given with its conserved first and last residue. A D gene is named only where the DNA matches it firmly. Not all rows give a size; the values are once, few, many and, for expanded clones, a class.

NA TRBJ2-2 TRBV6-5 NA CASSYSSENTGELFF TGTGCCAGCAGTTACTCCTCCGAGAACACCGGGGAGCTGTTTTTT
NA TRBJ1-5 TRBV13 NA CASSRWGSNQPQHF TGTGCCAGCAGCCGATGGGGTAGCAATCAGCCCCAGCATTTT
NA TRBJ1-1 TRBV7-9 NA CASSSVDGNTEAFF TGTGCCAGCAGCTCCGTCGACGGGAACACTGAAGCTTTCTTT
once TRBJ2-1 TRBV10-3 TRBD2 CAISESARGGNEQFF TGTGCCATCAGTGAGTCGGCCCGGGGGGGGAATGAGCAGTTCTTC
NA TRBJ1-2 TRBV5-6 NA CASSLGDLNYGYTF TGTGCCAGCAGCTTGGGCGATCTGAACTATGGCTACACCTTC
NA TRBJ2-7 TRBV4-1 NA CASSQGLASSYEQYF TGCGCCAGCAGCCAAGGCCTAGCGAGCTCCTACGAGCAGTACTTC
NA TRBJ1-1 TRBV27 TRBD1 CASSLDRGQQAFF TGTGCCAGCAGCCTGGACAGGGGACAACAAGCTTTCTTT
NA TRBJ1-2 TRBV28 TRBD1 CASSLLGQGDYGYTF TGTGCCAGCAGTCTACTTGGACAGGGCGACTATGGCTACACCTTC
NA TRBJ2-3 TRBV4-1 NA CASSQVAGTKVHDTQYF TGCGCCAGCAGCCAAGTGGCCGGGACGAAAGTGCACGATACGCAGTATTTT
NA TRBJ2-7 TRBV27 NA CASSSLAEDYEQYF TGTGCCAGCAGTTCACTAGCAGAAGATTACGAGCAGTACTTC
NA TRBJ2-1 TRBV28 NA CASSSGHNEQFF TGTGCCAGCAGCTCGGGGCACAATGAGCAGTTCTTC
NA TRBJ2-1 TRBV4-1 NA CASSSPYNEQFF TGCGCCAGCAGCAGTCCGTACAATGAGCAGTTCTTC
NA TRBJ2-7 TRBV4-2 TRBD1 CASSGQGLYEQYF TGTGCCAGCAGCGGACAGGGTCTTTACGAGCAGTACTTC
NA TRBJ1-2 TRBV5-1 NA CASSLGQGVYGYTF TGCGCCAGCAGCTTGGGGCAGGGCGTCTATGGCTACACCTTC
NA TRBJ2-1 TRBV18 TRBD2 CASSPFRTSGSYNEQFF TGTGCCAGCTCACCGTTCCGGACTAGCGGGAGCTACAATGAGCAGTTCTTC
NA TRBJ2-2 TRBV19 NA CASRDSYTGELFF TGTGCCAGCCGGGACTCTTACACCGGGGAGCTGTTTTTT
NA TRBJ2-6 TRBV27 NA CASRRTGGSSGANVLTF TGTGCCAGCAGAAGGACGGGTGGTTCCTCTGGGGCCAACGTCCTGACTTTC
NA TRBJ2-1 TRBV6-5 NA CASSYSKRANNNEQFF TGTGCCAGCAGTTATTCGAAGCGGGCTAATAACAATGAGCAGTTCTTC
NA TRBJ1-3 TRBV5-4 NA CASSLDSSGNTIYF TGTGCCAGCAGCCTGGACTCCTCTGGAAACACCATATATTTT
NA TRBJ1-2 TRBV28 TRBD1 CASRRTGDYGYTF TGTGCCAGCAGAAGGACAGGGGACTATGGCTACACCTTC
NA TRBJ1-2 TRBV27 NA CASSFGLNYGYTF TGTGCCAGCAGTTTTGGTTTAAACTATGGCTACACCTTC
NA TRBJ1-4 TRBV13 NA CASSSANTRDYEKLFF TGTGCCAGCAGCTCCGCTAACACCCGGGACTATGAAAAACTGTTTTTT
NA TRBJ1-1 TRBV5-5 NA CASIHSGNTEAFF TGTGCCAGCATTCACTCGGGGAACACTGAAGCTTTCTTT
NA TRBJ2-3 TRBV4-1 NA CASSQDSSPLYF TGCGCCAGCAGCCAAGACTCTTCCCCCTTGTATTTT
NA TRBJ2-1 TRBV4-1 TRBD2 CASREGRYNEQFF TGCGCCAGCCGGGAGGGCCGCTACAATGAGCAGTTCTTC
NA TRBJ2-7 TRBV5-4 NA CASSFTTDPSYEQYF TGTGCCAGCAGCTTTACGACGGATCCCTCCTACGAGCAGTACTTC
NA TRBJ2-2 TRBV5-8 NA CASSPKISTGELFF TGTGCCAGCAGCCCCAAGATTTCCACCGGGGAGCTGTTTTTT
NA TRBJ1-1 TRBV28 NA CASSEPPEAFF TGTGCCAGCAGTGAGCCGCCTGAAGCTTTCTTT
NA TRBJ2-7 TRBV19 TRBD1 CASSRTGWDEQYF TGTGCCAGTAGTAGGACAGGGTGGGACGAGCAGTACTTC
once TRBJ2-2 TRBV25-1 TRBD2 CASSEAGGYGGELFF TGTGCCAGCAGTGAGGCGGGAGGGTACGGCGGGGAGCTGTTTTTT
NA TRBJ1-3 TRBV4-1 NA CASSQLDRAGNTIYF TGCGCCAGCAGCCAACTGGACCGGGCTGGAAACACCATATATTTT
NA TRBJ2-1 TRBV4-1 TRBD2 CASSQGRGLYNEQFF TGCGCCAGCAGCCAAGGGCGGGGACTATACAATGAGCAGTTCTTC
once TRBJ2-7 TRBV11-2 NA CASSPRDFRAYEQYF TGTGCCAGCAGCCCCCGGGACTTCAGGGCCTACGAGCAGTACTTC
NA TRBJ2-7 TRBV28 NA CASSLFPYSGGSYEQYF TGTGCCAGCAGTTTATTCCCCTACAGTGGGGGTTCCTACGAGCAGTACTTC
NA TRBJ2-7 TRBV19 NA CASRMEGTYEQYF TGTGCCAGCCGGATGGAGGGAACCTACGAGCAGTACTTC